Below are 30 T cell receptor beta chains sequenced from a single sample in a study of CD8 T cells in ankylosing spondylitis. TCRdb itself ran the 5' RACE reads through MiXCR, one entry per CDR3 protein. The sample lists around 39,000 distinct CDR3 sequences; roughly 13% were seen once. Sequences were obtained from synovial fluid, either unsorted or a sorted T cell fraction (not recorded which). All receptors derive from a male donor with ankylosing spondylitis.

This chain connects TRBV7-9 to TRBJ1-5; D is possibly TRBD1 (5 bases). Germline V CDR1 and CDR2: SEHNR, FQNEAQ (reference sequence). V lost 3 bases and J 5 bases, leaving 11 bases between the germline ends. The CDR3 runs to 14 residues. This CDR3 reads CASSLGQMDQPQHF. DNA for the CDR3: TGTGCCAGCAGCTTGGGGCAGATGGATCAGCCCCAGCATTTT.

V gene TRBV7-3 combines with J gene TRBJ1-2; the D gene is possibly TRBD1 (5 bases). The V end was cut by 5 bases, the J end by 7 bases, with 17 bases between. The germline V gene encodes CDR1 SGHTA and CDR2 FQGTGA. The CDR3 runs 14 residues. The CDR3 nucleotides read TGTGCCAGCAGCCCACTTCGGGGGTCGAGTGGCTACACCTTC. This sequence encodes CASSPLRGSSGYTF.

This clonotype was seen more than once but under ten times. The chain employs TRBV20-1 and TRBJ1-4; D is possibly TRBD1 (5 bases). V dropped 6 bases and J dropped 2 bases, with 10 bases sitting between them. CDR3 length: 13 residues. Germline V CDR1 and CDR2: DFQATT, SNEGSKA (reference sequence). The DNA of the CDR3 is TGCAGTGCCGTGGGGACGACTAATGAAAAACTGTTTTTT. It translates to CSAVGTTNEKLFF.

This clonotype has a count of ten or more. For the CDR3, the DNA is TGTGCCAGCAGCTCAGGAGCGGCCGGGGAGCTGTTTTTT. This sequence encodes CASSSGAAGELFF. The gene calls are TRBV7-9 and TRBJ2-2; a possible D gene is TRBD2 (5 bases). Germline loops: CDR1 SEHNR, CDR2 FQNEAQ (reference sequence). There are 13 residues in the CDR3. Trimming took off 4 bases at V and 6 bases at J, with 9 bases between the two ends.

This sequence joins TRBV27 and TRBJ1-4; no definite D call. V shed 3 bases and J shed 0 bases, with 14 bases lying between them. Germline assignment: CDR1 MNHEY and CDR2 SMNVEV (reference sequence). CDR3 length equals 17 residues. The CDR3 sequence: CASSFLRDWATNEKLFF. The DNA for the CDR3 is TGTGCCAGCAGTTTCTTAAGGGATTGGGCAACTAATGAAAAACTGTTTTTT.

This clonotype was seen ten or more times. The CDR3 coding sequence is TGTGCCACCGAAAGCGGCCACTCAATTATTTACAATGAGCAGTTCTTC. Its translation: CATESGHSIIYNEQFF. V usage is TRBV24-1 and J usage is TRBJ2-1; D is perhaps TRBD2 (5 bases). V lost 9 bases, J lost 4 bases, and 21 bases lay in between. Germline V gene data show CDR1 as KGHDR and CDR2 as SFDVKD. CDR3 size: 16 residues.

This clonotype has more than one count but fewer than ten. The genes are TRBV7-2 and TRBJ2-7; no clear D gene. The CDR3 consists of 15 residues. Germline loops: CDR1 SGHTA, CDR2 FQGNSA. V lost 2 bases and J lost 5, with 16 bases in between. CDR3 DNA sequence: TGTGCCAGCAGCTTATGGGGTATTCCGCTGGACGAGCAGTACTTC. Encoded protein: CASSLWGIPLDEQYF.

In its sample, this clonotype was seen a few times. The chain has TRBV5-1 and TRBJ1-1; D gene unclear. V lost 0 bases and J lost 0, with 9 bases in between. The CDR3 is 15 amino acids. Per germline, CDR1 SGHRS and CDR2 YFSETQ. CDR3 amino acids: CASSLAWTVNTEAFF. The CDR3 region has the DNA TGCGCCAGCAGCTTGGCCTGGACTGTGAACACTGAAGCTTTCTTT.

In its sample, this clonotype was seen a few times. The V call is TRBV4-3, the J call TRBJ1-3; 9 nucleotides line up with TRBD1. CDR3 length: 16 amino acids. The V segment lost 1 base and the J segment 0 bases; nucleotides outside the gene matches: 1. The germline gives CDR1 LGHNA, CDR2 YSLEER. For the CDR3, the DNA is TGCGCCAGCAGCCAAGGGACAGGGGCCTCTGGAAACACCATATATTTT. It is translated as CASSQGTGASGNTIYF.

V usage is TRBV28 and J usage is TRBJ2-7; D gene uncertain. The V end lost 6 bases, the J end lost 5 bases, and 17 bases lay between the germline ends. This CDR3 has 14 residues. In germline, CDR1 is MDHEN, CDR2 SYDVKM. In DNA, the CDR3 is TGTGCCAGCAGAAATCAACGGGCAGCCGACGAGCAGTACTTC. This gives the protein CASRNQRAADEQYF.

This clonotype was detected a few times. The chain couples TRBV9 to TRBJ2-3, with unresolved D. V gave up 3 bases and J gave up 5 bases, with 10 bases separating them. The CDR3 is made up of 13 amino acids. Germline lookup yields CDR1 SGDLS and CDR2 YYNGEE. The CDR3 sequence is CASSGFLLDTQYF. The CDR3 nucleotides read TGTGCCAGCAGCGGGTTTCTACTAGATACGCAGTATTTT.

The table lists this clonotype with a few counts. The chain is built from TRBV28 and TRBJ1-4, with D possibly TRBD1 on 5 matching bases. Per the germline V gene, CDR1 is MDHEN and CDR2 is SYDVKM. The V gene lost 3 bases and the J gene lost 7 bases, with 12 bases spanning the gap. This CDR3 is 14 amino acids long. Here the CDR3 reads CASSLAGTVEKLFF. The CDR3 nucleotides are TGTGCCAGCAGTTTGGCCGGGACGGTTGAAAAACTGTTTTTT.

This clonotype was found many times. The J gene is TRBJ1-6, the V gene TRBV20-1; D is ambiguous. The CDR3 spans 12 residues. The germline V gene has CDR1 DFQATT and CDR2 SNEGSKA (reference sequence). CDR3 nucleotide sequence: TGCAGCGGTAGGACGGGGAATGGACCCCTCCACTTT. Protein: CSGRTGNGPLHF.

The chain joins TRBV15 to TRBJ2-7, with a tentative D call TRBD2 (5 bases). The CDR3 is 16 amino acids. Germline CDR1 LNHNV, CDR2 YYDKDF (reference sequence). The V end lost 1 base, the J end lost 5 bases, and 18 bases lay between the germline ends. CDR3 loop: CATSRVYGSRRDEQYF. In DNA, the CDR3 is TGTGCCACCAGCAGAGTCTATGGGAGTCGGCGCGACGAGCAGTACTTC.

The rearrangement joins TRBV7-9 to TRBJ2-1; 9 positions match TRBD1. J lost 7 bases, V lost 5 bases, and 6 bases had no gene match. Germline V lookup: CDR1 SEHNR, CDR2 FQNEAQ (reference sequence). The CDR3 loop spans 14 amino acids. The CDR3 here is CASSLGQGRNEQFF. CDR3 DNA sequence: TGTGCCAGCAGCCTAGGACAGGGGAGGAATGAGCAGTTCTTC.

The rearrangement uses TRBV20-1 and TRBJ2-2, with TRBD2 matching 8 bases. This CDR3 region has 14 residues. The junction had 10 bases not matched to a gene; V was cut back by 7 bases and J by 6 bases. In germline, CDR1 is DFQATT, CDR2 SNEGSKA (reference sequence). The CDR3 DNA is TGCAGTGGATCTAGCTCGGGAGGGGCCGGGGAGCTGTTTTTT. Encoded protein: CSGSSSGGAGELFF.

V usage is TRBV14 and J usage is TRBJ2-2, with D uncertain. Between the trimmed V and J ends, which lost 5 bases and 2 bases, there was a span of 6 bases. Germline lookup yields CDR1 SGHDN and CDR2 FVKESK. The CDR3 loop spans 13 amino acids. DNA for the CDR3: TGTGCCAGCAGCTTCTCCAACACCGGGGAGCTGTTTTTT. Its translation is CASSFSNTGELFF.

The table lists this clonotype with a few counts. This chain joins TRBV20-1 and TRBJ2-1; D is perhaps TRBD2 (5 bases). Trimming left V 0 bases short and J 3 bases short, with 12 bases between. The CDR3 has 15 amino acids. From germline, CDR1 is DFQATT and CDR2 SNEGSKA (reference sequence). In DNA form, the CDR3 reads TGCAGTGCTAGAGATTGGCTAGCAGTCTACAATGAGCAGTTCTTC. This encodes CSARDWLAVYNEQFF.

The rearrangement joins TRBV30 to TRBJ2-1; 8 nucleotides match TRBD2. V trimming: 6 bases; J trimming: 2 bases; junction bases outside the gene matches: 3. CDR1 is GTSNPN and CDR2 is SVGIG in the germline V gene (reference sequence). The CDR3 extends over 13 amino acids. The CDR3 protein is CACGLATYNEQFF. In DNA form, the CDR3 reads TGTGCCTGTGGACTAGCCACCTACAATGAGCAGTTCTTC.

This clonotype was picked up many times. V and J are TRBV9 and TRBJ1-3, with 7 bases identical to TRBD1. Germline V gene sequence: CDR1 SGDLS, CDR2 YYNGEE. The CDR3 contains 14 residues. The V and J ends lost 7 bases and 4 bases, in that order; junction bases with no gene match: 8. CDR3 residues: CASSGGGPGNTIYF. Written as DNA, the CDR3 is TGTGCCAGCTCCGGAGGGGGCCCCGGAAACACCATATATTTT.

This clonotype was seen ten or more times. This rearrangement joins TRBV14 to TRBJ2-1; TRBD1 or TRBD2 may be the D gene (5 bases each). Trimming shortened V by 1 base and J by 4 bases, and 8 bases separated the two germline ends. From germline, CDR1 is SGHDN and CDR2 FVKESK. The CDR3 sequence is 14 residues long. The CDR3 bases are TGTGCCAGCAGCCAAGGTGAGGGGTACAATGAGCAGTTCTTC. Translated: CASSQGEGYNEQFF.

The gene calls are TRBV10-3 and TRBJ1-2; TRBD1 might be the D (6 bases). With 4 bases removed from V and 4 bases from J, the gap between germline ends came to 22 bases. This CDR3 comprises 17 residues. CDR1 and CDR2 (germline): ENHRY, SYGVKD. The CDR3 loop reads CAISGLPYREVIYGYTF. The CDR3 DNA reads TGTGCCATCAGTGGGCTTCCGTACAGGGAAGTGATCTATGGCTACACCTTC.

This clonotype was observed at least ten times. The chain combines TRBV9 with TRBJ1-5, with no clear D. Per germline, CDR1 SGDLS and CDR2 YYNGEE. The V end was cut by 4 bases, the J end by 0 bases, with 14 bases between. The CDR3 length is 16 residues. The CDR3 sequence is CASSPGSTYSNQPQHF. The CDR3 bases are TGTGCCAGCAGCCCCGGGTCAACATATAGCAATCAGCCCCAGCATTTT.

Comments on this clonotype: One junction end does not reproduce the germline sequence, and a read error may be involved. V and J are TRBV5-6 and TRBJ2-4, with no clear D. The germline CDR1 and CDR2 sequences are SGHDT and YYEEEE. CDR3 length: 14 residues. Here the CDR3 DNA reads TGTGCCAGCAGCGATTTGGGCGGCAAACACATTCAGTACTTC. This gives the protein CASSDLGGKHIQYF.

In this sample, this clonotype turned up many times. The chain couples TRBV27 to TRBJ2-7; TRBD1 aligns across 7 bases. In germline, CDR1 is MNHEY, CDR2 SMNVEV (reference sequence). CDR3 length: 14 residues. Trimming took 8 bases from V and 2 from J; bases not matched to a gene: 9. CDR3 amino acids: CASSLTGTAYEQYF. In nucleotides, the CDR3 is TGTGCCAGCTCCCTGACAGGGACAGCCTACGAGCAGTACTTC.

As DNA, the CDR3 is TGCAGTGCATACCGGGACTTCCACAATGAGCAGTTCTTC. This codes for CSAYRDFHNEQFF. The gene calls are TRBV20-1 and TRBJ2-1; tentative D call: TRBD2 (6 bases). This CDR3 is 13 amino acids long. Germline assignment: CDR1 DFQATT and CDR2 SNEGSKA (reference sequence). V lost 6 bases to trimming and J lost 5 bases, with 14 bases between them.

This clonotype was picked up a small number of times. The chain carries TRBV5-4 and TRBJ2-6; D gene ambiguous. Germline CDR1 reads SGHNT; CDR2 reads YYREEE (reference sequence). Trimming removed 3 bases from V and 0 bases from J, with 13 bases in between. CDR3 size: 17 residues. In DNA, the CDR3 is TGTGCCAGCAGCTGGAACTTGGGAACCTCTGGGGCCAACGTCCTGACTTTC. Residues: CASSWNLGTSGANVLTF. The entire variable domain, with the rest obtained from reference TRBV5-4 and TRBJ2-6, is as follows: ETGVTQSPTHLIKTRGQQVTLRCSSQSGHNTVSWYQQALGQGPQFIFQYYREEENGRGNFPPRFSGLQFPNYSSELNVNALELDDSALYLCASSWNLGTSGANVLTFGAGSRLTVL.

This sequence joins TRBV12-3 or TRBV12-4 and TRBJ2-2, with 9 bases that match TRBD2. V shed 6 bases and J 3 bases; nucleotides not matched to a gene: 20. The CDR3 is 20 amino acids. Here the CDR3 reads CASRPGLASGERSDTGELFF. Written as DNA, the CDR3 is TGTGCCAGCAGGCCCGGGTTGGCTAGCGGGGAACGGTCGGACACCGGGGAGCTGTTTTTT.

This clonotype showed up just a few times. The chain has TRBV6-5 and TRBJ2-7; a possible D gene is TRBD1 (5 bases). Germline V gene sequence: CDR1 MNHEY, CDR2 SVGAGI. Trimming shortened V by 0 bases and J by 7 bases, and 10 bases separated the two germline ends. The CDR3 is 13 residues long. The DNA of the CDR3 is TGTGCCAGCAGTTACTCGATAGGACATGAGCAGTACTTC. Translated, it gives CASSYSIGHEQYF.

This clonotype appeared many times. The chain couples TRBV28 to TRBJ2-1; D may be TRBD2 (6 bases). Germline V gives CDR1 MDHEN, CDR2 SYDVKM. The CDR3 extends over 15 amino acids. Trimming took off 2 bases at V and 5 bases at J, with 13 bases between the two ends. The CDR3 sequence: CASSLPLASDNEQFF. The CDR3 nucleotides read TGTGCCAGCAGTTTACCCCTAGCGTCAGACAATGAGCAGTTCTTC.